This TCR beta chain originates from a study of T cells expressing NK-cell markers. About the research overall: HCMV seropositivity marked seven of the eight sequenced donors; one was seronegative. Study-wide results and caveats: Whether expanded NKG2C+ T cell clones were HCMV specific stayed uncertain. In a few donors, these clonotypes also led the CD3+CD56-NKG2C+ fraction.

Germline CDR1 is MNHNS and CDR2 is SASEGT. The CDR3 contains 12 residues. TCRdb reprocessed the 5' RACE reads and keeps a single row for each CDR3 protein, giving no DNA. This sample's table reports about 380,000 distinct CDR3 sequences. Remarks on this clonotype: Its specificity is not known.

Sequences were obtained from blood T cells: a sorted CD56 or NKG2C T cell subset, CD4+ or CD8+ T cells, or bulk PBMC T cells (not recorded which). The TCR sequence derives from a man aged 18 to 69 in good health. This rearrangement joins TRBV6-1 to TRBJ1-5. CDR3 in amino acids: CASSRSNQPQHF.